This T cell receptor (beta chain) was recovered during a study of tumor and adjacent non-tumor tissue in lung cancer. Whole-study results and caveats: TCR diversity was significantly greater in tumor than normal lung tissue. Top 100 clones took a larger repertoire share in normal lung.

Three rounds of nested PCR, following a modified ARM-PCR protocol, produced the TCRbeta library. TCRdb reprocessed the multiplex PCR reads via MiXCR and lists one record per CDR3 protein. The table records approximately 53,000 distinct CDR3 sequences, 60% to 80% of them present only once. No cell sorting was done before RNA was extracted from the tissue. More than 3 cm separated this lung sample from the edge of the tumor. This CDR3 has 17 amino acids. The germline V gene has CDR1 MNHEY and CDR2 SVGEGT. The V gene lost 2 bases and the J gene lost 4 bases, with 17 bases spanning the gap. As concerns this clonotype: Its antigen is not known.

The receptor comes from a woman aged 60 to 75 with non-small cell lung cancer. The V and J genes are TRBV6-2 or TRBV6-3 and TRBJ2-2; the D is unclear. The sample was distant non-tumor lung tissue. CDR3 loop: CASSYIQQRPSTGELFF. CDR3 DNA sequence: TGTGCCAGCAGTTACATCCAACAGAGGCCCAGCACCGGGGAGCTGTTTTTT.